This TCR beta chain was profiled in a study of Graves' ophthalmopathy and Graves' hyperthyroidism. This clonotype was counted many times. Amplified TCR beta CDR3 regions were obtained using RNA transcripts as template. RT-PCR with HTBI primers came first, then second-round multiplex PCR. Via MiXCR, TCRdb re-called the multiplex PCR reads, giving one row per CDR3 protein. The data show over a million distinct CDR3 sequences, roughly 35% seen once. CDR1 is SGHVS, CDR2 FQNEAQ, per germline. Between the trimmed V and J ends, which lost 4 bases and 4 bases, there was a span of 11 bases. This CDR3 comprises 14 residues.

The rearrangement joins TRBV7-8 to TRBJ1-3; D may be TRBD1 (6 bases). The sample consisted of peripheral blood or thyroid tissue (not recorded which). The sequence derives from an adult man with Graves' hyperthyroidism. CDR3 in amino acids: CASSYPGQGNTIYF. In DNA form, the CDR3 reads TGTGCCAGCAGCTACCCGGGACAAGGAAACACCATATATTTT.